Listed below are T cell receptor beta chains from one sample, sequenced in a study of T cells after yellow fever vaccination. TCRdb recomputed calls from the 5' RACE reads with MiXCR, one row per CDR3 protein. The table shows roughly 68,000 distinct CDR3 sequences, with more than 6.5% occurring only once. Sample: CD8+ T cells sorted from PBMCs, taken roughly seven weeks after the first yellow fever vaccination. These receptors were obtained from a man aged 18 to 30 who received the YFV17D yellow fever vaccine. Each CDR3 is given with its conserved first and last residue. D genes are given only for firm matches. Only some rows state a clone size, as once, few, many or a class for expanded clones.

j_gene: TRBJ2-5
d_gene: .
abundance: .
v_gene: TRBV11-3
CDR3nt: TGTGCCAGCAGCTCCTATCGGAAGGAGGGGGAAGAGACCCAGTACTTC
CDR3aa: CASSSYRKEGEETQYF

j_gene: TRBJ1-2
d_gene: .
abundance: many
v_gene: TRBV4-3
CDR3nt: TGCGCCAGCAGCCAAGATCCGGACTCCAACTATGGCTACACCTTC
CDR3aa: CASSQDPDSNYGYTF

j_gene: TRBJ2-5
d_gene: TRBD2
abundance: many
v_gene: TRBV4-2
CDR3nt: TGTGCCAGCAGCCAAGGGACTAGCGAGGGAGAGACCCAGTACTTC
CDR3aa: CASSQGTSEGETQYF

j_gene: TRBJ1-5
d_gene: TRBD1
abundance: many
v_gene: TRBV7-9
CDR3nt: TGTGCCAGCGGGACAGGGACCAATCAGCCCCAGCATTTT
CDR3aa: CASGTGTNQPQHF

j_gene: TRBJ2-7
d_gene: .
abundance: many
v_gene: TRBV7-2
CDR3nt: TGTGCCAGCAGGGGCGGATACGCCCAGTACTTC
CDR3aa: CASRGGYAQYF

j_gene: TRBJ2-3
d_gene: .
abundance: .
v_gene: TRBV10-3
CDR3nt: TGTGCCATCAGTGAGTCCCTGGACTCGACCTTAGTCACAGATACGCAGTATTTT
CDR3aa: CAISESLDSTLVTDTQYF

j_gene: TRBJ1-2
d_gene: TRBD1
abundance: .
v_gene: TRBV16
CDR3nt: TGTGCCAGCAGTCCCGGGACAGGGGCAGTTGGCTACACCTTC
CDR3aa: CASSPGTGAVGYTF

j_gene: TRBJ1-1
d_gene: TRBD1
abundance: many
v_gene: TRBV3-1
CDR3nt: TGTGCCAGCAGCCGACAGACAGGGTTAATCACTGAAGCTTTCTTT
CDR3aa: CASSRQTGLITEAFF

j_gene: TRBJ2-3
d_gene: .
abundance: many
v_gene: TRBV4-1
CDR3nt: TGCGCCAGCAGCCAAGATGGGGCGGCCGATACGCAGTATTTT
CDR3aa: CASSQDGAADTQYF

j_gene: TRBJ2-3
d_gene: .
abundance: many
v_gene: TRBV20-1
CDR3nt: TGCAGTGCCGAGAGCGGGTTCGGGACAGATACGCAGTATTTT
CDR3aa: CSAESGFGTDTQYF

j_gene: TRBJ2-7
d_gene: .
abundance: many
v_gene: TRBV4-2
CDR3nt: TGTGCCAGCAGCCAAGGTACCCCGAACCCCGAGCAGTACTTC
CDR3aa: CASSQGTPNPEQYF

j_gene: TRBJ1-2
d_gene: TRBD1
abundance: few
v_gene: TRBV5-1
CDR3nt: TGCGCCAGCAGCTTGGCCCTCTCAGGGGGCATCGGCTATGGCTACACCTTC
CDR3aa: CASSLALSGGIGYGYTF

j_gene: TRBJ2-1
d_gene: .
abundance: many
v_gene: TRBV6-5
CDR3nt: TGTGCCAGCAGTTACTCGAGCTACAATGAGCAGTTCTTC
CDR3aa: CASSYSSYNEQFF

j_gene: TRBJ1-1
d_gene: TRBD1
abundance: few
v_gene: TRBV4-1
CDR3nt: TGCGCCAGCAGCCAAGAAGGGACAGGGAGAAGTCGCACTGAAGCTTTCTTT
CDR3aa: CASSQEGTGRSRTEAFF

j_gene: TRBJ2-1
d_gene: TRBD2
abundance: .
v_gene: TRBV20-1
CDR3nt: TGCAGTGTTCCCGGGACTAGTGATTACAATGAGCAGTTCTTC
CDR3aa: CSVPGTSDYNEQFF

j_gene: TRBJ1-4
d_gene: TRBD1
abundance: many
v_gene: TRBV12-3/TRBV12-4
CDR3nt: TGTGCCAGCACCCTGACAGGGGCGGGTGAAAAACTGTTTTTT
CDR3aa: CASTLTGAGEKLFF

j_gene: TRBJ1-2
d_gene: .
abundance: many
v_gene: TRBV4-1
CDR3nt: TGCGCCAGCAGCCAAGAGGGCAGGGACGGGAACTATGGCTACACCTTC
CDR3aa: CASSQEGRDGNYGYTF

j_gene: TRBJ1-3
d_gene: .
abundance: few
v_gene: TRBV15
CDR3nt: TGTGCCACCAGGGTAGATACTGGAAACACCATATATTTT
CDR3aa: CATRVDTGNTIYF

j_gene: TRBJ2-2
d_gene: TRBD2
abundance: .
v_gene: TRBV11-2
CDR3nt: TGTGCCAGCAGCTTACCTTTGGCGGGGGGGCTCACCGGGGAGCTGTTTTTT
CDR3aa: CASSLPLAGGLTGELFF

j_gene: TRBJ1-3
d_gene: .
abundance: few
v_gene: TRBV14
CDR3nt: TGTGCCAGCAGCCTTACAGGCTCTGGAAACACCATATATTTT
CDR3aa: CASSLTGSGNTIYF

j_gene: TRBJ1-2
d_gene: .
abundance: many
v_gene: TRBV12-3/TRBV12-4
CDR3nt: TGTGCCAGCAGTTTTACCTCTAACTATGGCTACACCTTC
CDR3aa: CASSFTSNYGYTF

j_gene: TRBJ1-2
d_gene: .
abundance: .
v_gene: TRBV19
CDR3nt: TGTGCCAGTAGCCAATCTCAGAGCTATGGCTACACCTTC
CDR3aa: CASSQSQSYGYTF

j_gene: TRBJ2-3
d_gene: TRBD2
abundance: many
v_gene: TRBV4-2
CDR3nt: TGTGCCAGCAGCCAAGTACAACTAGCGGGGGGATCCACTAGCACAGATACGCAGTATTTT
CDR3aa: CASSQVQLAGGSTSTDTQYF

j_gene: TRBJ2-3
d_gene: .
abundance: few
v_gene: TRBV7-6
CDR3nt: TGTGCCAGCAGCCCCCTTTTTCCTAGCACAGATACGCAGTATTTT
CDR3aa: CASSPLFPSTDTQYF

j_gene: TRBJ2-5
d_gene: TRBD1
abundance: .
v_gene: TRBV7-9
CDR3nt: TGTGCCAGCAGCTTAGAGGCACGGACAGGGGACCAAGAGACCCAGTACTTC
CDR3aa: CASSLEARTGDQETQYF

j_gene: TRBJ1-2
d_gene: .
abundance: many
v_gene: TRBV27
CDR3nt: TGTGCCAGCAGTTCTCCAGGGGACTATGGCTACACCTTC
CDR3aa: CASSSPGDYGYTF

j_gene: TRBJ2-3
d_gene: TRBD2
abundance: many
v_gene: TRBV12-3/TRBV12-4
CDR3nt: TGTGCCAGCAGCCCTTGGGGTAGCGGGGCCTCAGATACGCAGTATTTT
CDR3aa: CASSPWGSGASDTQYF

j_gene: TRBJ2-7
d_gene: .
abundance: .
v_gene: TRBV5-1
CDR3nt: TGCGCCAGCAGCTCAGGGATCCTAGCCTTCCCTCTCCTCTCCGAGCAGTACTTC
CDR3aa: CASSSGILAFPLLSEQYF

j_gene: TRBJ1-5
d_gene: .
abundance: few
v_gene: TRBV24-1
CDR3nt: TGTGCCATCGCGACAGGATCCGACAATCAGCCCCAGCATTTT
CDR3aa: CAIATGSDNQPQHF

j_gene: TRBJ2-1
d_gene: .
abundance: .
v_gene: TRBV4-2
CDR3nt: TGTGCCATGAGCCCGGGGGTACAGCACAATGAGCAGTTCTTC
CDR3aa: CAMSPGVQHNEQFF

j_gene: TRBJ1-2
d_gene: TRBD1
abundance: .
v_gene: TRBV10-3
CDR3nt: TGTGCCATCAGGCGTACAGGGGGTTCTAACTATGGCTACACCTTC
CDR3aa: CAIRRTGGSNYGYTF

j_gene: TRBJ2-3
d_gene: TRBD1
abundance: many
v_gene: TRBV18
CDR3nt: TGTGCCAGCTCATATCCGGAGTTGGGGACAGGAGTCGATACGCAGTATTTT
CDR3aa: CASSYPELGTGVDTQYF

j_gene: TRBJ2-7
d_gene: .
abundance: many
v_gene: TRBV3-1
CDR3nt: TGTGCCAGCAGCCAAGGAGGGGCCGGGACCTCCTACGAGCAGTACTTC
CDR3aa: CASSQGGAGTSYEQYF

j_gene: TRBJ2-5
d_gene: .
abundance: many
v_gene: TRBV20-1
CDR3nt: TGCAGTGCTAGCGGGGACCAAGAGACCCAGTACTTC
CDR3aa: CSASGDQETQYF

j_gene: TRBJ2-7
d_gene: TRBD2
abundance: few
v_gene: TRBV6-2/TRBV6-3
CDR3nt: TGTGCCAGCAGTTCCCTACAGCGGGGCCAAAGGAAGCAGTACTTC
CDR3aa: CASSSLQRGQRKQYF

j_gene: TRBJ2-3
d_gene: TRBD1
abundance: few
v_gene: TRBV11-1
CDR3nt: TGTGCCAGCAGCTTAGAACAGGGGCCTTACACAGATACGCAGTATTTT
CDR3aa: CASSLEQGPYTDTQYF

j_gene: TRBJ2-1
d_gene: TRBD2
abundance: few
v_gene: TRBV7-2
CDR3nt: TGTGCCAGCAGCTTAGTACAAGCGGGGGGTGGAAATGAGCAGTTCTTC
CDR3aa: CASSLVQAGGGNEQFF

j_gene: TRBJ1-2
d_gene: .
abundance: many
v_gene: TRBV5-5
CDR3nt: TGTGCCAGCAGGCAAAGTCCAGGGGAACTGTATGGCTACACCTTC
CDR3aa: CASRQSPGELYGYTF

j_gene: TRBJ2-1
d_gene: TRBD2
abundance: few
v_gene: TRBV10-3
CDR3nt: TGTGCCATCAGCGAGGGACTAGCGGGGGCCAACAATGAGCAGTTCTTC
CDR3aa: CAISEGLAGANNEQFF

j_gene: TRBJ2-1
d_gene: .
abundance: many
v_gene: TRBV12-3/TRBV12-4
CDR3nt: TGTGCCAGCAGTTTAGGGGGAACCTACAATGAGCAGTTCTTC
CDR3aa: CASSLGGTYNEQFF

j_gene: TRBJ2-3
d_gene: .
abundance: many
v_gene: TRBV10-3
CDR3nt: TGTGCCATCAGCGCGACTAGTCTTAGCACAGATACGCAGTATTTT
CDR3aa: CAISATSLSTDTQYF

j_gene: TRBJ2-7
d_gene: .
abundance: many
v_gene: TRBV4-1
CDR3nt: TGCGCCAGCAGCCAAGAGGGAGTTTCGGGTTACGAGCAGTACTTC
CDR3aa: CASSQEGVSGYEQYF

j_gene: TRBJ1-2
d_gene: .
abundance: many
v_gene: TRBV27
CDR3nt: TGTGCCAGCAGCCCGTTCGGGACGGACTATGGCTACACCTTC
CDR3aa: CASSPFGTDYGYTF

j_gene: TRBJ2-3
d_gene: .
abundance: many
v_gene: TRBV6-4
CDR3nt: TGTGCCAGCAGTGACTCGATCGGGGGGCCGGATACGCAGTATTTT
CDR3aa: CASSDSIGGPDTQYF

j_gene: TRBJ2-5
d_gene: TRBD2
abundance: many
v_gene: TRBV12-3/TRBV12-4
CDR3nt: TGTGCCAGCAGTTTGATCCAGCGGGGGGGCCAAGAGACCCAGTACTTC
CDR3aa: CASSLIQRGGQETQYF

j_gene: TRBJ2-7
d_gene: .
abundance: .
v_gene: TRBV4-2
CDR3nt: TGTGCCAGCAGCCGAACAGGGTCGTCTTCCTACGAGCAGTACTTC
CDR3aa: CASSRTGSSSYEQYF

j_gene: TRBJ1-2
d_gene: .
abundance: many
v_gene: TRBV12-3/TRBV12-4
CDR3nt: TGTGCCAGCAGTTTAGGGAGCCAGGGCTACACCTTC
CDR3aa: CASSLGSQGYTF

j_gene: TRBJ2-2
d_gene: TRBD2
abundance: few
v_gene: TRBV4-3
CDR3nt: TGCGCCAGCAGCCAAGACGTCCGTCTAGCGGGGGGCCTCGGGGAGCTGTTTTTT
CDR3aa: CASSQDVRLAGGLGELFF

j_gene: TRBJ2-2
d_gene: .
abundance: many
v_gene: TRBV6-6
CDR3nt: TGTGCCAGCAGCCCCAACACCGGGGAGCTGTTTTTT
CDR3aa: CASSPNTGELFF

j_gene: TRBJ2-1
d_gene: .
abundance: few
v_gene: TRBV6-1
CDR3nt: TGTGCCAGCAGTCTTTCTTCCGTTCCCAATGAGCAGTTCTTC
CDR3aa: CASSLSSVPNEQFF

j_gene: TRBJ2-7
d_gene: .
abundance: many
v_gene: TRBV5-1
CDR3nt: TGCGCCAGCAGGAATCCCCGGAGCTCCTACGAGCAGTACTTC
CDR3aa: CASRNPRSSYEQYF

j_gene: TRBJ2-2
d_gene: .
abundance: few
v_gene: TRBV4-1
CDR3nt: TGCGCCAGCAGCCAAAGGGGGACGACCACCGGGGAGCTGTTTTTT
CDR3aa: CASSQRGTTTGELFF

j_gene: TRBJ1-2
d_gene: TRBD1
abundance: many
v_gene: TRBV7-9
CDR3nt: TGTGCCAGCAGCAGTTCAACAGGGGGCCCCTATGGCTACACCTTC
CDR3aa: CASSSSTGGPYGYTF

j_gene: TRBJ2-3
d_gene: TRBD2
abundance: many
v_gene: TRBV5-6
CDR3nt: TGTGCCAGCAGCTTCGGACTAGCGGGGGTTTTTAGCACAGATACGCAGTATTTT
CDR3aa: CASSFGLAGVFSTDTQYF

j_gene: TRBJ2-7
d_gene: .
abundance: many
v_gene: TRBV15
CDR3nt: TGTGCCACCAGCGTCCCAGGGGTCCCCTACGAGCAGTACTTC
CDR3aa: CATSVPGVPYEQYF

j_gene: TRBJ2-1
d_gene: .
abundance: many
v_gene: TRBV7-3
CDR3nt: TGTGCCAGCAGCTTACCCGGGAGTGACAATGAGCAGTTCTTC
CDR3aa: CASSLPGSDNEQFF

j_gene: TRBJ2-5
d_gene: TRBD2
abundance: many
v_gene: TRBV29-1
CDR3nt: TGCAGCGTTGAAGACTTCACGGGGCGAGCGGGGGTCCAAGAGACCCAGTACTTC
CDR3aa: CSVEDFTGRAGVQETQYF

j_gene: TRBJ2-1
d_gene: .
abundance: many
v_gene: TRBV7-9
CDR3nt: TGTGCCAGCAGCTTCCCCCAGCCGACCCTACAATTTGAGCAGTTCTTC
CDR3aa: CASSFPQPTLQFEQFF

j_gene: TRBJ2-7
d_gene: .
abundance: many
v_gene: TRBV7-6
CDR3nt: TGTGCCAGCAGCCCCGGCCTAAGGAACGAGCAGTACTTC
CDR3aa: CASSPGLRNEQYF